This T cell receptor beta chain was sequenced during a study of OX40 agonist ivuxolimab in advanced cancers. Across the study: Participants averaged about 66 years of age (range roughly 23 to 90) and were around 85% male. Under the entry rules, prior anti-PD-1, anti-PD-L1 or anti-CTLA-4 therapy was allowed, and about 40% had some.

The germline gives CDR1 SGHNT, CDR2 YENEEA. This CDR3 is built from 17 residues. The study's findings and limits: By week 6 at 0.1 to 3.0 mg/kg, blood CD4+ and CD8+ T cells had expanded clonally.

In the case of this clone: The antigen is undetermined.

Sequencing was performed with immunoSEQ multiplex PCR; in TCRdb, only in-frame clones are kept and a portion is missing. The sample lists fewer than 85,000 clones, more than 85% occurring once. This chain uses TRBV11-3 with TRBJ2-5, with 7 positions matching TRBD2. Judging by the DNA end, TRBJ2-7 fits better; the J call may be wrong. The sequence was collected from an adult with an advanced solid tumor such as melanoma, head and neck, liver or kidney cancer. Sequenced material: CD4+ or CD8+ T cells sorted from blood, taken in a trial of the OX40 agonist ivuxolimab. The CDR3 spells CASSLGPTSGGAYEQYF. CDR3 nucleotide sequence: TGTGCCAGCAGCTTAGGGCCCACTAGTGGGGGGGCCTACGAGCAGTACTTC.